A single sample gave rise to the 16 T cell receptor beta chains below, sequenced in a study of T cell changes during pregnancy in multiple sclerosis. Only in-frame clones appear in the TCRdb table, and some are missing; sequencing was by immunoSEQ multiplex PCR. This repertoire shows roughly 70,000 clones, around 92% found once; its top ten account for 2% to 2.5%. The sample here was peripheral blood, taken in the first trimester of pregnancy. Receptors originate from a female donor with multiple sclerosis, enrolled in a pregnancy study.

The CDR3 bases are TGTGCCAGCAGCATTCAAACCGGGACACACACTGAAGCTTTCTTT. Amino acids: CASSIQTGTHTEAFF. V gene TRBV11-2 combines with J gene TRBJ1-1; TRBD1 is a possible D gene (6 bases). There are 15 residues in the CDR3. The V gene's germline CDR1 is SGHAT and CDR2 FQNNGV. Trimming removed 5 bases at V and 3 bases at J, with 16 bases between.

This clone was counted between two and nine times. This sequence joins TRBV9 and TRBJ2-3; TRBD2 matches 9 bases. The junction had 5 bases not matched to a gene; V was cut back by 0 bases and J by 0 bases. The germline CDR1 and CDR2 sequences are SGDLS and YYNGEE. The CDR3 spans 17 residues. The CDR3 nucleotides are TGTGCCAGCAGCGTAGACAGCGGGAGGAGTAGCACAGATACGCAGTATTTT. This gives the protein CASSVDSGRSSTDTQYF.

This sequence joins TRBV10-3 and TRBJ2-7; 9 bases match TRBD1. With V trimmed by 3 bases and J by 9 bases, 12 bases remained unmatched. This CDR3 is built from 15 residues. The germline CDR1 and CDR2 sequences are ENHRY and SYGVKD. The CDR3 reads CAISEWTGARPGQYF. The CDR3 nucleotides read TGTGCCATCAGTGAATGGACAGGGGCGCGCCCGGGGCAGTACTTC.

This chain links TRBV28 with TRBJ1-2; D unresolved. The V gene lost 5 bases and the J gene lost 2 bases, with 18 bases spanning the gap. The germline CDR1 and CDR2 sequences are MDHEN and SYDVKM. The CDR3 contains 16 residues. CDR3 residues: CASSPINRDINYGYTF. CDR3 in DNA: TGTGCCAGCAGTCCCATAAACCGAGACATCAACTATGGCTACACCTTC.

The CDR3 DNA is TGTGCCAGCAGGAAGTCAGGGGGTACTGAAGCTTTCTTT. Residues: CASRKSGGTEAFF. The V and J genes are TRBV28 and TRBJ1-1; 7 bases line up with TRBD1. With 6 bases clipped from V and 5 bases from J, the junction kept 6 bases outside the gene matches. The CDR3 is 13 amino acids. Germline V gives CDR1 MDHEN, CDR2 SYDVKM.

V and J are TRBV7-2 and TRBJ1-2, with D possibly matching TRBD1 (5 bases). Germline V lookup: CDR1 SGHTA, CDR2 FQGNSA. This CDR3 spans 13 amino acids. The germline V and J ends were trimmed by 3 bases and 4 bases, with 9 bases remaining between them. The CDR3 region is CASSLVQGYGYTF. The CDR3 nucleotides are TGTGCCAGCAGCTTGGTCCAGGGCTATGGCTACACCTTC.

The chain joins TRBV9 to TRBJ2-3, with TRBD2 identical over 12 bases. J lost 6 bases, V lost 2 bases, and 13 bases had no gene match. The CDR3 loop spans 18 amino acids. Germline V gene data show CDR1 as SGDLS and CDR2 as YYNGEE. The CDR3 protein is CASSVALAGGPLGDTQYF. For the CDR3, the DNA is TGTGCCAGCAGCGTGGCGCTAGCGGGAGGGCCGTTGGGTGATACGCAGTATTTT.

V and J are TRBV10-3 and TRBJ2-1; 10 bases fit TRBD1. V shed 3 bases and J 4 bases; nucleotides not matched to a gene: 6. The CDR3 covers 16 residues. Per germline, CDR1 ENHRY and CDR2 SYGVKD. CDR3 bases: TGTGCCATCAGTGACGTGGACAGGGGGGTTTACAATGAGCAGTTCTTC. Residues: CAISDVDRGVYNEQFF.

V is TRBV7-3 and J is TRBJ1-1, with TRBD1 matching over 8 bases. Germline V gene sequence: CDR1 SGHTA, CDR2 FQGTGA. This CDR3 contains 17 residues. V lost 5 bases, J lost 0 bases, and 11 bases stayed unmatched. The CDR3 loop is CASSKSGTGVMNTEAFF. In DNA form, the CDR3 reads TGTGCCAGCAGCAAATCCGGGACAGGCGTCATGAACACTGAAGCTTTCTTT.

This chain joins TRBV5-6 and TRBJ1-1; D uncertain. CDR3 length: 14 amino acids. Per the germline V gene, CDR1 is SGHDT and CDR2 is YYEEEE. Trimming took off 3 bases at V and 4 bases at J, with 13 bases between the two ends. In nucleotides, the CDR3 is TGTGCCAGCAGCTCCCTTGAGGCCGCCACTGAAGCTTTCTTT. This codes for CASSSLEAATEAFF. The variable domain in full, completed from reference TRBV5-6 and TRBJ1-1, reads DAGVTQSPTHLIKTRGQQVTLRCSPKSGHDTVSWYQQALGQGPQFIFQYYEEEERQRGNFPDRFSGHQFPNYSSELNVNALLLGDSALYLCASSSLEAATEAFFGQGTRLTVV.

The genes are TRBV5-1 and TRBJ1-5; 10 nucleotides match TRBD1. The J segment lost 5 bases and the V segment lost 4 bases, leaving 6 bases of the junction unmatched. Germline CDR1 reads SGHRS; CDR2 reads YFSETQ. The CDR3 spans 15 residues. CDR3 in amino acids: CASSPRTGGDQPQHF. The CDR3 region has the DNA TGCGCCAGCAGCCCTCGGACAGGGGGAGATCAGCCCCAGCATTTT. Drawing the rest from reference TRBV5-1 and TRBJ1-5, the complete variable domain is KAGVTQTPRYLIKTRGQQVTLSCSPISGHRSVSWYQQTPGQGLQFLFEYFSETQRNKGNFPGRFSGRQFSNSRSEMNVSTLELGDSALYLCASSPRTGGDQPQHFGDGTRLSIL.

V gene TRBV9 combines with J gene TRBJ2-1; 11 bases fit TRBD2. J lost 6 bases, V lost 0 bases, and 8 bases had no gene match. The CDR3 runs 17 residues. Germline loops: CDR1 SGDLS, CDR2 YYNGEE. The CDR3 nucleotides are TGTGCCAGCAGCGTAGGAAATGGGCTAGCGGGGGGCAATGAGCAGTTCTTC. Its translation: CASSVGNGLAGGNEQFF.

This chain connects TRBV5-1 to TRBJ2-3, with 13 positions matching TRBD2. The CDR3 covers 16 residues. With V trimmed by 1 base and J by 6 bases, 5 bases remained unmatched. CDR1 and CDR2 (germline): SGHRS, YFSETQ. The DNA of the CDR3 is TGCGCCAGCAGCTTGACCGGGACTAGCGGGGCGGATACGCAGTATTTT. Translating gives CASSLTGTSGADTQYF.

CDR3 sequence: CASIGLATGRTYEQYF. In DNA form, the CDR3 reads TGTGCCAGCATTGGTTTGGCGACAGGGCGAACCTACGAGCAGTACTTC. V usage is TRBV6-6 and J usage is TRBJ2-7; 7 bases align to TRBD1. J gave up 2 bases and V 7 bases, and 14 bases lay outside the gene matches. The CDR3 sequence is 16 residues long. Germline values: CDR1 MNHNY, CDR2 SVGAGI (reference sequence).

The chain employs TRBV27 and TRBJ2-3; tentative D call: TRBD1 (6 bases). From germline, CDR1 is MNHEY and CDR2 SMNVEV (reference sequence). V gave up 2 bases and J gave up 6 bases, with 12 bases separating them. The CDR3 has 14 residues. The CDR3 is CASSLGLRGDTQYF. CDR3 DNA sequence: TGTGCCAGCAGTTTAGGGTTGAGGGGGGATACGCAGTATTTT.

This rearrangement joins TRBV7-9 to TRBJ2-1, with D tentatively TRBD1 (5 bases). Between the trimmed V and J ends, which lost 5 bases and 10 bases, there was a span of 12 bases. The CDR3 is made up of 12 amino acids. The germline V gene encodes CDR1 SEHNR and CDR2 FQNEAQ (reference sequence). CDR3 bases: TGTGCCAGCAGCATTACAGGACCCGAGCAGTTCTTC. It yields the protein CASSITGPEQFF.